The subject of this entry is one TCR beta chain. The antigen it binds to is not known. Per-base quality was not reported, and no clone a single base away is much larger than it. The receptor library was made with the immunoSEQ multiplex PCR assay. Imported from immuneACCESS, the table was reduced by TCRdb to in-frame sequences with V and J called. These copies leave out some clones; in studies compared against another copy, an unresolved V gene accounts for under half, and the cause of the remainder is not known. The sample profile shows around 48,000 clones; 80% to 95% of them were found once. The leading ten clones occupy less than 0.85% of the sample. This record comes from a study of T cell changes during pregnancy in multiple sclerosis (dated by TCRdb to about 2019). Regarding the complete study: Changes in the T cell repertoire over the course of pregnancy were examined in this study in women with multiple sclerosis.

The germline V gene (reference sequence) yields LNHDA for CDR1 and SQIVND for CDR2. Reading from cysteine to phenylalanine, the CDR3 counts 14 amino acids. The sequence is cut down to CDR3 DNA, 42 bases in frame from base 1. The junction shows trimming of 4 bases on V and 6 bases on J, plus 16 bases between the germline ends. The source of this sequence is a female donor with multiple sclerosis, enrolled in a pregnancy study. Sequences were derived from CD4+ T cells from peripheral blood mononuclear cells, sampled in the third trimester of pregnancy. The chain employs TRBV19 and TRBJ2-7; the D region possibly corresponds to TRBD1 (6 bases align). The CDR3 is CASSTLQGNLEQYF. The nucleotide sequence is given as TGTGCCAGTAGTACCCTGCAGGGGAATCTCGAGCAGTACTTC.